The 5 T cell receptor beta chains below were found in one sample sequenced in a study of blood T cell repertoires in COVID-19. Repertoires were generated with immunoSEQ multiplex PCR, while TCRdb's copy carries only in-frame clones and drops some. The profile shows some 190,000 clones, roughly 86% of them singletons. Sequenced input: PBMCs or T cells enriched from blood (not recorded which). These TCRs come from a woman between 40 and 50 years old in a cohort exposed to, infected with or recovered from COVID-19 (not recorded which).

This chain uses TRBV5-1 with TRBJ2-7; 8 bases align to TRBD1. The V and J ends lost 0 bases and 4 bases, in that order; junction bases with no gene match: 15. Germline assignment: CDR1 SGHRS and CDR2 YFSETQ. The CDR3 runs 18 residues. The CDR3 nucleotides are TGCGCCAGCAGCTTGGCTCAGGGGGCATCAGCTTACTTATACGAGCAGTACTTC. Amino acids: CASSLAQGASAYLYEQYF.

The chain combines TRBV29-1 with TRBJ1-1; the match to TRBD1 covers 8 bases. CDR1 is SQVTM, CDR2 ANQGSEA, per germline. The CDR3 consists of 13 residues. Unmatched junction bases numbered 8, after V lost 6 bases and J lost 5 bases. The CDR3 loop is CSVATGERTEAFF. DNA of the CDR3: TGCAGCGTCGCGACAGGGGAAAGGACTGAAGCTTTCTTT. The full variable domain, rest sourced from reference TRBV29-1 and TRBJ1-1, is SAVISQKPSRDICQRGTSLTIQCQVDSQVTMMFWYRQQPGQSLTLIATANQGSEATYESGFVIDKFPISRPNLTFSTLTVSNMSPEDSSIYLCSVATGERTEAFFGQGTRLTVV.

The rearrangement links TRBV6-5 to TRBJ1-3, with D unresolved. This CDR3 spans 16 amino acids. The V end was cut by 4 bases, the J end by 2 bases, with 15 bases between. CDR1 and CDR2 (germline): MNHEY, SVGAGI. The DNA for the CDR3 is TGTGCCAGCAGTTCCTCATCTCCGGTCCCTGGAAACACCATATATTTT. Translated, it gives CASSSSSPVPGNTIYF.

This rearrangement joins TRBV4-3 to TRBJ1-6, with unresolved D. The ends were cut back, 0 bases at V and 9 bases at J, with 12 bases in the middle. The CDR3 runs to 15 residues. Per germline, CDR1 LGHNA and CDR2 YSLEER. CDR3 sequence reads: CASSQDLVSGSPLHF. In DNA form, the CDR3 reads TGCGCCAGCAGCCAAGATCTAGTATCGGGTTCACCCCTCCACTTT.

The CDR3 DNA follows: TGTGCCAGCAGCCAAAGACAGCTTAGCAATCAGCCCCAGCATTTT. Translation: CASSQRQLSNQPQHF. J is TRBJ1-5 and V is TRBV4-2; perhaps TRBD1 as D (5 bases). Germline CDR1 LGHNA, CDR2 YNFKEQ. This CDR3 region has 15 residues. Between the trimmed V and J ends, which lost 2 bases and 0 bases, there was a span of 8 bases.